This passage covers 17 T cell receptor beta chains from one sample sequenced in a study of Ad26.COV2.S vaccination and SARS-CoV-2 variants. Produced via immunoSEQ multiplex PCR; TCRdb's table is partial and in-frame only. The profile shows about 180,000 clones, 87% of them singletons. Specimen: peripheral blood, collected after recovery from COVID-19. The receptors derive from a human donor who had recovered from COVID-19.

V gene TRBV29-1 combines with J gene TRBJ1-1; no firm D call. Germline lookup yields CDR1 SQVTM and CDR2 ANQGSEA. V lost 5 bases, J lost 7 bases, and 11 bases lay in between. This CDR3 is 11 amino acids long. The DNA of the CDR3 is TGCAGCGTTCGAGGGCCGGGTGAAGCTTTCTTT. Translated: CSVRGPGEAFF.

The V call is TRBV7-2, the J call TRBJ1-1, with 7 bases that match TRBD1. V was clipped by 5 bases and J by 5 bases; unmatched bases: 8. This CDR3 is built from 14 residues. Germline V gene lookup returns CDR1 SGHTA and CDR2 FQGNSA. The CDR3 DNA reads TGTGCCAGCAGCATAGGCTCAGGGGGGACTGAAGCTTTCTTT. Its protein is CASSIGSGGTEAFF.

V gene TRBV19 combines with J gene TRBJ1-3; D uncertain. V dropped 8 bases and J dropped 0 bases, with 8 bases sitting between them. Germline-derived CDR1 and CDR2 are LNHDA and SQIVND (reference sequence). The CDR3 has 13 amino acids. The CDR3: CASWEYSGNTIYF. The CDR3 DNA reads as TGTGCCAGTTGGGAGTACTCTGGAAACACCATATATTTT.

V usage is TRBV7-3 and J usage is TRBJ2-3; TRBD2 is a possible D gene (6 bases). Germline V gene sequence: CDR1 SGHTA, CDR2 FQGTGA. The CDR3 length is 14 residues. V was trimmed by 2 bases and J by 3 bases, leaving 9 bases between them. CDR3 sequence (DNA): TGTGCCAGCAGCTTAGCGGGGAAGACAGATACGCAGTATTTT. It encodes CASSLAGKTDTQYF.

The rearrangement links TRBV24-1 to TRBJ1-4, with a weak D call TRBD1 (6 bases). Trimming shortened V by 3 bases and J by 8 bases, and 15 bases separated the two germline ends. The CDR3 totals 15 residues. Germline CDR1 reads KGHDR; CDR2 reads SFDVKD. CDR3 coding DNA: TGTGCCACCAGTGATGGGGGGGCCCGACCGGAAAAACTGTTTTTT. The encoded protein is CATSDGGARPEKLFF.

The rearrangement links TRBV5-5 to TRBJ1-3; D is unclear. The CDR3 spans 14 residues. Germline lookup yields CDR1 SGHKS and CDR2 YYEKEE (reference sequence). Trimming took 4 bases from V and 3 from J, leaving 11 bases between them. The CDR3 is CASSPQVDGNTIYF. Written as DNA, the CDR3 is TGTGCCAGCAGCCCCCAGGTCGATGGAAACACCATATATTTT. The entire variable domain, with the rest obtained from reference TRBV5-5 and TRBJ1-3, is as follows: DAGVTQSPTHLIKTRGQQVTLRCSPISGHKSVSWYQQVLGQGPQFIFQYYEKEERGRGNFPDRFSARQFPNYSSELNVNALLLGDSALYLCASSPQVDGNTIYFGEGSWLTVV.

The chain links TRBV16 to TRBJ1-2; TRBD1 is a possible D gene (5 bases). CDR1 and CDR2 from the germline V gene are KGHSY and FQNENV. CDR3 size: 14 residues. V lost 4 bases to trimming and J lost 5 bases, with 14 bases between them. Here the CDR3 DNA reads TGTGCCAGCAGCCTCGGGGGATTAGGTTATGGCTACACCTTC. As protein: CASSLGGLGYGYTF.

The rearrangement uses TRBV7-8 and TRBJ2-7; 7 positions match TRBD2. The germline CDR1 and CDR2 sequences are SGHVS and FQNEAQ. The CDR3 has 14 amino acids. V was clipped by 3 bases and J by 2 bases; unmatched bases: 4. This CDR3 reads CASSLGAGPYEQYF. CDR3 in DNA: TGTGCCAGCAGCTTGGGAGCGGGGCCCTACGAGCAGTACTTC.

The rearrangement joins TRBV7-2 to TRBJ2-4; 8 nucleotides align to TRBD2. V lost 2 bases to trimming and J lost 6 bases; unmatched junction nucleotides: 12. The CDR3 has 17 amino acids. Per germline, CDR1 SGHTA and CDR2 FQGNSA. CDR3 bases: TGTGCCAGCAGCTTAAAGTCTCCTAGCGGGTCCTTAAACATTCAGTACTTC. This sequence encodes CASSLKSPSGSLNIQYF.

V gene TRBV14 combines with J gene TRBJ2-1, with TRBD1 matching over 7 bases. The CDR3 is 15 residues long. Trimming took 0 bases from V and 5 from J; bases not matched to a gene: 4. From germline, CDR1 is SGHDN and CDR2 FVKESK. The CDR3 protein is CASSQDTDRNNEQFF. The CDR3 DNA reads TGTGCCAGCAGCCAAGATACGGACAGGAACAATGAGCAGTTCTTC.

This clone ranks as medium-sized. The chain links TRBV14 to TRBJ2-1, with 8 bases that match TRBD2. This CDR3 region has 12 residues. V shed 5 bases and J 7 bases; nucleotides not matched to a gene: 1. Germline loops: CDR1 SGHDN, CDR2 FVKESK. CDR3 nucleotides: TGTGCCAGCAGCGGGACTAGGAATGAGCAGTTCTTC. It yields the protein CASSGTRNEQFF.

In nucleotides, the CDR3 is TGTGCCAGCAGCCAGGGACCCTATGGCTACACCTTC. Amino acids: CASSQGPYGYTF. V gene TRBV3-1 (or the pseudogene TRBV3-2) combines with J gene TRBJ1-2; weak D call: TRBD1 (5 bases). V lost 3 bases and J 4 bases, leaving 6 bases between the germline ends. Germline CDR1 is LGHDT and CDR2 is YNNKEL (reference sequence). The CDR3 extends over 12 amino acids.

This chain links TRBV7-8 with TRBJ2-2; 9 nucleotides align to TRBD2. The CDR3 length is 15 residues. The V and J ends lost 5 bases and 7 bases, in that order; junction bases with no gene match: 8. Germline CDR1 is SGHVS and CDR2 is FQNEAQ. CDR3 loop: CASSPGGRASGELFF. CDR3 nucleotides: TGTGCCAGCAGCCCAGGCGGGAGGGCCAGCGGGGAGCTGTTTTTT.

The chain links TRBV4-2 to TRBJ1-6; no reliable D call. Germline CDR1 reads LGHNA; CDR2 reads YNFKEQ. V lost 0 bases to trimming and J lost 7 bases, with 10 bases between them. This CDR3 comprises 15 residues. The chain's CDR3 is CASSQEEGVNSPLHF. The CDR3 bases are TGTGCCAGCAGCCAAGAAGAGGGCGTAAATTCACCCCTCCACTTT.

This rearrangement joins TRBV27 to TRBJ2-3; D remains ambiguous. The CDR3 sequence is 14 residues long. The germline V gene encodes CDR1 MNHEY and CDR2 SMNVEV (reference sequence). V dropped 2 bases and J dropped 0 bases, with 6 bases sitting between them. The CDR3 nucleotides are TGTGCCAGCAGTTTAATCCCCAGCACAGATACGCAGTATTTT. Translation gives CASSLIPSTDTQYF.

In this sample, this clone turned up once. The rearrangement joins TRBV28 to TRBJ2-1; D perhaps matches TRBD2 (6 bases). The CDR3 runs 15 residues. Trimming stripped 3 bases from V and 5 bases from J, with 14 bases between. Germline V CDR1 and CDR2: MDHEN, SYDVKM. Here the CDR3 reads CASSFVTPGDNEQFF. The CDR3 DNA reads as TGTGCCAGCAGTTTTGTCACCCCGGGAGACAATGAGCAGTTCTTC.

The chain has TRBV28 and TRBJ1-3; tentative D call: TRBD1 (5 bases). Germline V lookup: CDR1 MDHEN, CDR2 SYDVKM. CDR3 length: 14 amino acids. V gave up 3 bases and J gave up 2 bases, with 8 bases separating them. The CDR3 sequence: CASSLTVPGNTIYF. The CDR3, as DNA: TGTGCCAGCAGTTTGACAGTACCTGGAAACACCATATATTTT.